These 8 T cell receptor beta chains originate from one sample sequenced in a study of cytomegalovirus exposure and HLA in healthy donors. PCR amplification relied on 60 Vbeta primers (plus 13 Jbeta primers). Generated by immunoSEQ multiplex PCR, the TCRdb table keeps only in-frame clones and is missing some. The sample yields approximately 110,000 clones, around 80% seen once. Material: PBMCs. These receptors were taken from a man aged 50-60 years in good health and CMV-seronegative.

CDR3 nucleotides: TGTGCCAGCAGCTCATATAGCGGGGGGGACGGCAATGAGCAGTTCTTC. Translation: CASSSYSGGDGNEQFF. This rearrangement joins TRBV7-2 to TRBJ2-1; 11 bases match TRBD2. The V gene end was trimmed by 4 bases and the J gene end by 6 bases; junction bases not matched to a gene: 8. The CDR3 is made up of 16 amino acids. Germline V gene lookup returns CDR1 SGHTA and CDR2 FQGNSA.

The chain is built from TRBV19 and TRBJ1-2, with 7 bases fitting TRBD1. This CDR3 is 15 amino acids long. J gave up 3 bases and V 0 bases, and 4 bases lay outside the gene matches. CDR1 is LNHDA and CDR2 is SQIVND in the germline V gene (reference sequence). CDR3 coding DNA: TGTGCCAGTAGTATAGAACGGACAGGATACTATGGCTACACCTTC. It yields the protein CASSIERTGYYGYTF.

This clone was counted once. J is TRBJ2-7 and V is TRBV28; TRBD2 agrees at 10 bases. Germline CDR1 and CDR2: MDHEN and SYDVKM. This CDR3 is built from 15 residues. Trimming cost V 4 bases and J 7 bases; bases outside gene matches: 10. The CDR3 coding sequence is TGTGCCAGCAGTTCGACTAGCGGGTCCTCGCGGGAGCAGTACTTC. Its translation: CASSSTSGSSREQYF.

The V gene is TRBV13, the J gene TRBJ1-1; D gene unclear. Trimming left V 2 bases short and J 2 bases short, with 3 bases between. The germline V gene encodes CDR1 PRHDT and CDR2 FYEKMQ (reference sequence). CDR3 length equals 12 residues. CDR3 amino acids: CASSLLNTEAFF. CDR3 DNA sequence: TGTGCCAGCAGCTTACTCAACACTGAAGCTTTCTTT.

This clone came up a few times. For the CDR3, the DNA is TGTGCCTGGAGCAGGGGGATAAGCACAGATACGCAGTATTTT. Amino acids: CAWSRGISTDTQYF. The rearrangement links TRBV30 to TRBJ2-3, with 7 bases that match TRBD1. This CDR3 has 14 residues. V dropped 3 bases and J dropped 0; count of bases not matched to a gene: 3. Germline CDR1 is GTSNPN and CDR2 is SVGIG (reference sequence).

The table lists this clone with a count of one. CDR3 in DNA: TGTGCCAGCAGCCAGACTAGCGGGGTATCAACTAGCACAGATACGCAGTATTTT. Residues: CASSQTSGVSTSTDTQYF. V is TRBV5-8 and J is TRBJ2-3; 11 nucleotides agree with TRBD2. The V gene end was trimmed by 4 bases and the J gene end by 0 bases; junction bases not matched to a gene: 10. CDR3 length: 18 amino acids. Germline V gene data show CDR1 as SGHTS and CDR2 as YDEGEE.

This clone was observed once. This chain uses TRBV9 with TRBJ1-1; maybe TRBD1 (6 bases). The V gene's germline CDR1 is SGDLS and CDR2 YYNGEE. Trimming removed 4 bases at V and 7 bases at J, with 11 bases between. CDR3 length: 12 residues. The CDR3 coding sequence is TGTGCCAGCAGCCCTAAACAGGGTGAAGCTTTCTTT. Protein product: CASSPKQGEAFF.

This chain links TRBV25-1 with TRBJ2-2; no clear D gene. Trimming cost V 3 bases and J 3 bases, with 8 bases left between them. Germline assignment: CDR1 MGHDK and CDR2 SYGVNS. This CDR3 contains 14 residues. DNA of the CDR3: TGTGCCAGCAGTGACCTAGGAGACACCGGGGAGCTGTTTTTT. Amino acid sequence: CASSDLGDTGELFF.